A selection of T cell receptor beta chains follows, all from one sample in a study of T cell repertoires in cytomegalovirus infection. Each CDR3 protein is one row after TCRdb ran MiXCR on the reads. The table shows some 600,000 distinct CDR3 sequences, with around 24% occurring only once. The sample comprised CD8+ T cells from PBMCs. All receptors derive from a human donor in good health (CMV status not recorded). Some clones in this sample may be carry-over from other donors' samples. CDR3s include the opening cysteine and the closing phenylalanine or tryptophan. The D gene is left open where the match is weak.

TRBD1,TRBV10-3,TRBJ1-2,CAISEFGTGEFYGYTF
TRBD2,TRBV7-9,TRBJ2-1,CASSSGWGGRNNEQFF
-,TRBV7-9,TRBJ1-1,CASSSWQVEPEAFF
-,TRBV7-9,TRBJ2-3,CASSPKGDPDTQYF
-,TRBV7-9,TRBJ2-3,CASSSHLSDTQYF
-,TRBV11-1,TRBJ2-3,CASVGRDHSTDTQYF
-,TRBV7-8,TRBJ2-5,CASSSGDPGVQETQYF
TRBD2,TRBV20-1,TRBJ2-1,CSARETSGGAFYNEQFF
-,TRBV7-2,TRBJ2-3,CASSLTGFDTDTQYF
TRBD1,TRBV14,TRBJ1-4,CASSPKTGGGEKLFF
-,TRBV7-3,TRBJ2-2,CASSPGQTIGGELFF
TRBD1,TRBV5-6,TRBJ2-2,CASSLLDRVFPTGELFF
-,TRBV24-1,TRBJ1-5,CATSGNRDVGNQPQHF
TRBD2,TRBV4-3,TRBJ2-3,CASSQEGYSVRRGTDTQYF
-,TRBV19,TRBJ1-2,CASRGTGDNYGYTF
-,TRBV7-9,TRBJ1-4,CASSLGPNKLFF
-,TRBV23-1,TRBJ1-6,CASTPRKSSYNSPLHF
-,TRBV19,TRBJ2-1,CASTPRGAREQFF
TRBD1,TRBV14,TRBJ1-3,CASSQSTGTGNTIYF
TRBD1,TRBV12-3/TRBV12-4,TRBJ2-7,CASRPGQGSSYEQYF
TRBD1,TRBV4-1,TRBJ2-3,CASSQTGQGADTQYF
-,TRBV4-2,-,CASSQDRSGPPHEQYF
TRBD1,TRBV20-1,TRBJ1-6,CSARWDRDRLASPLHF
-,TRBV5-1,TRBJ1-2,CASSSFTGTYYGYTF